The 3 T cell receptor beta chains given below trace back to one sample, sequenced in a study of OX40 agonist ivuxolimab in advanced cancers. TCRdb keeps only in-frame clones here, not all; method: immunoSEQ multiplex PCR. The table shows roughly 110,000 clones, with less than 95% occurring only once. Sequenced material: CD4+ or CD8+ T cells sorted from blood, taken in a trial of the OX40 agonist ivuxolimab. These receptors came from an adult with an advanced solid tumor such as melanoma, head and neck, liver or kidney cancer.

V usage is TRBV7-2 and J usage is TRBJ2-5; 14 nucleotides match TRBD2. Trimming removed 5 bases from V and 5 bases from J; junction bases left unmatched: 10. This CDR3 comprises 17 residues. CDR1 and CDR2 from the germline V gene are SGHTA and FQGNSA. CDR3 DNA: TGTGCCAGCAGCGTCGGGACTAGCGGGGGCATGGGGGAGACCCAGTACTTC. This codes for CASSVGTSGGMGETQYF.

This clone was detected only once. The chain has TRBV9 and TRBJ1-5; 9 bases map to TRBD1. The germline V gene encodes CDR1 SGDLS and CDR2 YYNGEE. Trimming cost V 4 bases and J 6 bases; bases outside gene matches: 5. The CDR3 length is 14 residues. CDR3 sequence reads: CASSLQGAGQPQHF. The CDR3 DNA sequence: TGTGCCAGCAGCTTACAGGGGGCGGGTCAGCCCCAGCATTTT.

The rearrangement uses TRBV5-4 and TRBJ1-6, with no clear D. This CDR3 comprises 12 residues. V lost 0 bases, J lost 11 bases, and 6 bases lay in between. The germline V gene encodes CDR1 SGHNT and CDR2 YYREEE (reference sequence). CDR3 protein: CASSLVGAPLHF. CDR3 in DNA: TGTGCCAGCAGCTTGGTCGGGGCACCCCTCCACTTT.